The following is a T cell receptor (beta chain) sequence with its context. With 60 Vbeta and 13 Jbeta primers, the PCR was carried out. Authors' data handling: Counted up in a later analysis, unique TCR beta chains came to some 80 million, with around 9.9 million shared. Some clones are missing from TCRdb's copy, which holds only in-frame ones; the method was immunoSEQ multiplex PCR. V and J calls and clone size are those listed in that table; D and trimming were worked out from the DNA. The sample has some 150,000 clones, roughly 73% seen once. This sample was taken from a study of cytomegalovirus exposure and HLA in healthy donors. This CDR3 is 15 amino acids long. Germline V gene lookup returns CDR1 MNHEY and CDR2 SVGAGI. V shed 6 bases, J shed 2 bases, and the junction held 5 bases outside the gene matches.

V usage is TRBV6-5 and J usage is TRBJ2-2, with 8 bases identical to TRBD1. Material: PBMCs. This clonotype was sampled from a female donor in good health and CMV-seronegative. The CDR3 protein is CASRSGQDNTGELFF. The DNA for the CDR3 is TGTGCCAGCAGATCGGGACAGGACAACACCGGGGAGCTGTTTTTT.